The next 18 T cell receptor beta chains were all read from a single sample in a study of graft-versus-host responses after intestinal transplantation. The assay was immunoSEQ multiplex PCR, and TCRdb's table has in-frame clones only and misses some. The sample holds about 29,000 clones; around 94% are singletons and the top ten take about 0.66%. The sequencing here drew on PBMCs, taken roughly 68 days after intestinal transplant. The source of these receptors is a human patient who received an intestinal transplant, so some T cells may come from the graft donor.

Only one count was recorded for this clone. This chain links TRBV6-5 with TRBJ2-7; D is ambiguous. Germline loops: CDR1 MNHEY, CDR2 SVGAGI. This CDR3 contains 14 residues. V was shortened by 8 bases and J by 0 bases, with 14 bases between the two germline ends. CDR3 in DNA: TGTGCCAGCTTCATCTCCTTTAGCTCCTACGAGCAGTACTTC. This translates into CASFISFSSYEQYF.

V is TRBV7-9 and J is TRBJ1-6; D not certain. V was pared by 7 bases and J by 7 bases, with 29 bases between. CDR3 length: 19 amino acids. CDR1 and CDR2 (germline): SEHNR, FQNEAQ (reference sequence). CDR3 sequence (DNA): TGTGCCAGCAACACCCTTAGTGTTGGTCTCCGGGGTCAGAATTCACCCCTCCACTTT. Translating it yields CASNTLSVGLRGQNSPLHF.

The rearrangement links TRBV7-3 to TRBJ2-5; D remains unclear. The J call may be wrong; the DNA end is better matched by TRBJ2-7. CDR1 and CDR2 from the germline V gene are SGHTA and FQGTGA. CDR3 length equals 15 residues. CDR3 loop: CASSLRGGYYYEQYF. The CDR3 DNA follows: TGTGCCAGCAGCTTAAGGGGTGGCTACTACTACGAGCAGTACTTC.

The rearrangement joins TRBV13 to TRBJ2-3, with 8 nucleotides matching TRBD2. This CDR3 spans 16 amino acids. Germline CDR1 PRHDT, CDR2 FYEKMQ (reference sequence). Trimming cost V 5 bases and J 3 bases; bases outside gene matches: 10. The CDR3 sequence is CASSGPPGLETDTQYF. The CDR3 DNA reads as TGTGCCAGCAGCGGACCTCCGGGACTAGAGACAGATACGCAGTATTTT. The full variable domain, in which reference TRBV13 and TRBJ2-3 provide the parts outside the CDR3, is AAGVIQSPRHLIKEKRETATLKCYPIPRHDTVYWYQQGPGQDPQFLISFYEKMQSDKGSIPDRFSAQQFSDYHSELNMSSLELGDSALYFCASSGPPGLETDTQYFGPGTRLTVL.

The rearrangement uses TRBV27 and TRBJ2-7; TRBD2 agrees at 8 bases. The germline gives CDR1 MNHEY, CDR2 SMNVEV (reference sequence). V lost 2 bases to trimming and J lost 3 bases; unmatched junction nucleotides: 0. This CDR3 is built from 13 residues. The CDR3 loop reads CASSLAGGYEQYF. CDR3 nucleotide sequence: TGTGCCAGCAGTTTAGCGGGAGGCTACGAGCAGTACTTC.

V is TRBV13 and J is TRBJ1-1, with D hard to call. The CDR3 loop spans 12 amino acids. V was pared by 6 bases and J by 6 bases, with 11 bases between. The germline CDR1 and CDR2 sequences are PRHDT and FYEKMQ (reference sequence). CDR3 sequence (DNA): TGTGCCAGCAGTTATGGTAGGCCTGAAGCTTTCTTT. Amino acid sequence: CASSYGRPEAFF.

Concerning this clone itself: Other DNA sequences from this sample encode an identical CDR3 as well. The rearrangement joins TRBV7-9 to TRBJ2-7; 8 bases match TRBD1. The germline CDR1 and CDR2 sequences are SEHNR and FQNEAQ (reference sequence). The CDR3 covers 16 residues. V trimming: 2 bases; J trimming: 0 bases; junction bases outside the gene matches: 6. CDR3 DNA sequence: TGTGCCAGCAGCTTATCCCCGGACAGGGTCTCCTACGAGCAGTACTTC. This gives the protein CASSLSPDRVSYEQYF.

V is TRBV6-6 and J is TRBJ2-5, with D perhaps given as TRBD1 or TRBD2 (5 bases each). The DNA end is a closer match to TRBJ2-7, so the J assignment may be wrong. The germline V gene encodes CDR1 MNHNY and CDR2 SVGAGI (reference sequence). CDR3 size: 13 residues. Here the CDR3 reads CASSLGTPYEQYF. The CDR3, as DNA: TGTGCCAGCAGTTTAGGGACGCCCTACGAGCAGTACTTC.

The rearrangement joins TRBV5-4 to TRBJ2-1, with 7 bases that match TRBD2. Germline CDR1 reads SGHNT; CDR2 reads YYREEE (reference sequence). Trimming at V came to 2 bases and at J to 4 bases, leaving 6 bases not matched to a gene. CDR3 length: 15 residues. The CDR3 sequence is CASSLTGGTYNEQFF. CDR3 sequence (DNA): TGTGCCAGCAGCTTAACGGGGGGAACATACAATGAGCAGTTCTTC.

V usage is TRBV30 and J usage is TRBJ1-4, with D unresolved. Trimming took off 4 bases at V and 8 bases at J, with 14 bases between the two ends. The length of the CDR3 is 13 residues. Germline V gives CDR1 GTSNPN, CDR2 SVGIG (reference sequence). The CDR3 spells CAWTVGPGEKLFF. CDR3 DNA sequence: TGTGCCTGGACCGTCGGCCCTGGGGAAAAACTGTTTTTT.

The V and J genes are TRBV28 and TRBJ2-7; TRBD1 might be the D (6 bases). V was clipped by 4 bases and J by 0 bases, with 13 bases between them. The CDR3 length is 15 residues. Germline CDR1 reads MDHEN; CDR2 reads SYDVKM. The CDR3 here is CASSSQGTDSYEQYF. CDR3 DNA: TGTGCCAGCAGTTCTCAGGGGACCGACTCCTACGAGCAGTACTTC.

V usage is TRBV7-3 and J usage is TRBJ2-7; the D is unclear. The CDR3 runs to 13 residues. The V and J ends lost 1 base and 3 bases respectively, with 7 bases between them. The germline CDR1 and CDR2 sequences are SGHTA and FQGTGA. The CDR3 nucleotides are TGTGCCAGCAGCTTAATAATGGGCTACGAGCAGTACTTC. This encodes CASSLIMGYEQYF. The whole variable domain, remainder taken from reference TRBV7-3 and TRBJ2-7, is GAGVSQTPSNKVTEKGKYVELRCDPISGHTALYWYRQSLGQGPEFLIYFQGTGAADDSGLPNDRFFAVRPEGSVSTLKIQRTERGDSAVYLCASSLIMGYEQYFGPGTRLTVT.

The chain uses TRBV9 and TRBJ1-6; 8 bases map to TRBD1. Germline V gene sequence: CDR1 SGDLS, CDR2 YYNGEE. V lost 3 bases and J lost 9; bases outside the gene matches: 8. The CDR3 has 15 amino acids. CDR3 sequence: CASSERDRGVSPLHF. The CDR3, as DNA: TGTGCCAGCAGCGAGAGAGACAGGGGAGTTTCACCCCTCCACTTT.

The chain couples TRBV7-3 to TRBJ1-6; TRBD1 is a possible D gene (5 bases). The CDR3 is 14 amino acids. The germline V and J ends were trimmed by 4 bases and 7 bases, with 11 bases remaining between them. CDR1 and CDR2 from the germline V gene are SGHTA and FQGTGA. DNA for the CDR3: TGTGCCAGCAGCTCGGCCGGGACGAATTCACCCCTCCACTTT. Its protein is CASSSAGTNSPLHF.

The DNA of the CDR3 is TGCAGCGTGGGTGGGAGGGGAGATTCCTCCGGGGAGCTGTTTTTT. Protein product: CSVGGRGDSSGELFF. The chain links TRBV29-1 to TRBJ2-2, with 7 nucleotides matching TRBD2. V trimming: 6 bases; J trimming: 6 bases; junction bases outside the gene matches: 13. The CDR3 extends over 15 amino acids. Looked up from germline, CDR1 is SQVTM and CDR2 is ANQGSEA.

This chain uses TRBV5-1 with TRBJ2-7; perhaps D is TRBD1 or TRBD2 (5 bases each). Trimming took 6 bases from V and 0 from J, leaving 13 bases between them. This CDR3 has 14 residues. Germline V CDR1 and CDR2: SGHRS, YFSETQ. This CDR3 reads CASTYSRGSYEQYF. The CDR3 DNA is TGCGCCAGCACCTACTCGAGGGGCTCCTACGAGCAGTACTTC. Full variable domain (outside the CDR3, taken from reference TRBV5-1 and TRBJ2-7): KAGVTQTPRYLIKTRGQQVTLSCSPISGHRSVSWYQQTPGQGLQFLFEYFSETQRNKGNFPGRFSGRQFSNSRSEMNVSTLELGDSALYLCASTYSRGSYEQYFGPGTRLTVT.

The chain joins TRBV7-9 to TRBJ2-7; 10 nucleotides agree with TRBD1. The CDR3 has 17 amino acids. V was clipped by 3 bases and J by 5 bases; unmatched bases: 13. Germline V CDR1 and CDR2: SEHNR, FQNEAQ (reference sequence). The CDR3 bases are TGTGCCAGCAGCTTCACCGGAAGACAGGGGGCGCGTAACGAGCAGTACTTC. Its translation: CASSFTGRQGARNEQYF.

The chain uses TRBV2 and TRBJ2-7; D uncertain. Trimming took 11 bases from V and 0 from J, leaving 11 bases between them. The CDR3 runs to 12 residues. Per germline, CDR1 SNHLY and CDR2 FYNNEI. This CDR3 is CARLEPSYEQYF. DNA of the CDR3: TGTGCCCGGCTCGAACCCTCCTACGAGCAGTACTTC.